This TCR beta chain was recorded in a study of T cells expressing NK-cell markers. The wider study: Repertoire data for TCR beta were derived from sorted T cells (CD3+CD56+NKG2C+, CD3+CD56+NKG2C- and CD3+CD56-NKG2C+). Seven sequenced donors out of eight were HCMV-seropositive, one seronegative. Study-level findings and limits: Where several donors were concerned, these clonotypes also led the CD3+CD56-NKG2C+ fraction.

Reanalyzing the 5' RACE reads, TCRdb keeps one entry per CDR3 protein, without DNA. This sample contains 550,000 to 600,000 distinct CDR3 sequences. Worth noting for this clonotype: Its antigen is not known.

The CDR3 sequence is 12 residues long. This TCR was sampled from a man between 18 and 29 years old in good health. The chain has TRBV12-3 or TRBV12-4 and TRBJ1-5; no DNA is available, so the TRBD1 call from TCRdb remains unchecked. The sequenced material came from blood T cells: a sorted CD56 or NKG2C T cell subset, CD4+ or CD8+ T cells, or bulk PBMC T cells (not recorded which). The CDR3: CASSSRGQPQHF.